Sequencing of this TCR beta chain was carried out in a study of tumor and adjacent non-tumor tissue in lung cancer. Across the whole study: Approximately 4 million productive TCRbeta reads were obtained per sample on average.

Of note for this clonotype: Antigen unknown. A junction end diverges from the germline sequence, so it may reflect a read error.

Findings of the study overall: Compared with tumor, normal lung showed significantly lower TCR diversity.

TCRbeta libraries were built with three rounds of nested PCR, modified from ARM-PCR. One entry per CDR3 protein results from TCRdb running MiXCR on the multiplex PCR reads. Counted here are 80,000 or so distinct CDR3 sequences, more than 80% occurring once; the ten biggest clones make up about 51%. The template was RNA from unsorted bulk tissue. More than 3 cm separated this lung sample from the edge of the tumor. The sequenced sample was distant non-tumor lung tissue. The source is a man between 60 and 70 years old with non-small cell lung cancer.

The CDR3 sequence: CASSLESGVSSTDTQCF. In nucleotides, the CDR3 is TGTGCCAGCAGCCTCGAATCCGGGGTTTCTAGCACAGATACGCAGTGCTTT. The chain employs TRBV11-3 and TRBJ2-3; D perhaps matches TRBD2 (5 bases). The germline gives CDR1 SGHNT, CDR2 YENEEA. The length of the CDR3 is 17 residues. Looking up the rest from reference TRBV11-3 and TRBJ2-3 gives the full variable domain: EAGVVQSPRYKIIEKKQPVAFWCNPISGHNTLYWYLQNLGQGPELLIRYENEEAVDDSQLPKDRFSAERLKGVDSTLKIQPAELGDSAVYLCASSLESGVSSTDTQCFGPGTRLTVL.